This T cell receptor (beta chain) came from a study of blood T cell repertoires in COVID-19. About the research overall: The United States, Italy and Spain were the sources of the acute and convalescent COVID-19 samples. From T cells, B-cell-depleted T cells, or PBMCs came the material, which was cDNA or gDNA.

Data came from immunoSEQ multiplex PCR; TCRdb stores just in-frame clones and leaves some out. This table holds fewer than 200,000 clones, roughly 84% found once. Unmatched junction bases numbered 12, after V lost 4 bases and J lost 5 bases. Germline CDR1 SGHRS, CDR2 YFSETQ. This CDR3 region has 17 residues. Specimen: peripheral blood. This chain connects TRBV5-1 to TRBJ1-6; 7 bases align to TRBD1. The receptor was isolated from a man aged 55 to 70 who had recovered from COVID-19. The CDR3 loop is CASSPTKTGLNNSPLHF. CDR3 sequence (DNA): TGCGCCAGCAGCCCGACCAAGACAGGGCTTAATAATTCACCCCTCCACTTT.